Each of the 32 T cell receptor beta chains below was sequenced from the same sample in a study of TIL therapy for anti-PD-1-resistant metastatic lung cancer. Sequencing used immunoSEQ v3. Libraries were prepared by immunoSEQ multiplex PCR; TCRdb keeps only in-frame clonotypes and omits some of them. Of approximately 45,000 clones in the sample, around 80% were seen once. Stated time point: pre-treatment sample, taken before nivolumab and TIL therapy. The sample was blood, taken at baseline. Source of these receptors: a man aged 65-85 years with non-small cell lung cancer.

CDR3 nucleotides: TGTGCCAGCAGCCAGTGGCAGGGGAACACCGGGGAGCTGTTTTTT. This translates into CASSQWQGNTGELFF. V usage is TRBV11-1 and J usage is TRBJ2-2; TRBD1 might be the D (5 bases). Germline V gene data show CDR1 as SGHAT and CDR2 as FQDESV (reference sequence). Trimming removed 5 bases from V and 1 base from J, with 11 bases in between. The CDR3 spans 15 residues. The full variable domain, in which reference TRBV11-1 and TRBJ2-2 provide the parts outside the CDR3, is EAEVAQSPRYKITEKSQAVAFWCDPISGHATLYWYRQILGQGPELLVQFQDESVVDDSQLPKDRFSAERLKGVDSTLKIQPAELGDSAMYLCASSQWQGNTGELFFGEGSRLTVL.

This clone turned up a few times. CDR3 sequence reads: CASSGASGGAKETQYF. In DNA, the CDR3 is TGCGCCAGCAGTGGGGCTAGCGGGGGGGCTAAGGAGACCCAGTACTTC. The chain links TRBV10-2 to TRBJ2-5, with 12 bases lining up with TRBD2. CDR3 size: 16 residues. Germline CDR1 WSHSY, CDR2 SAAADI. The junction had 8 bases not matched to a gene; V was cut back by 4 bases and J by 5 bases.

The chain combines TRBV28 with TRBJ1-2; a weak D match, TRBD1 (5 bases). Trimming pared 2 bases from V and 0 bases from J, leaving 7 bases between. This CDR3 contains 14 residues. Germline CDR1 MDHEN, CDR2 SYDVKM. CDR3 DNA: TGTGCCAGCAGTTTAAGACAGCCTAACTATGGCTACACCTTC. Protein: CASSLRQPNYGYTF.

This clone was seen only a few times. The chain combines TRBV18 with TRBJ2-7, with D maybe TRBD1 (5 bases). The germline V gene encodes CDR1 KGHSH and CDR2 LQKENI. The CDR3 has 12 residues. Between the trimmed V and J ends, which lost 5 bases and 5 bases, there was a span of 10 bases. CDR3 sequence: CASSSQGNEQYF. The CDR3 DNA is TGTGCCAGCTCATCTCAGGGCAACGAGCAGTACTTC.

The rearrangement links TRBV5-5 to TRBJ2-2; TRBD1 aligns across 7 bases. J gave up 4 bases and V 4 bases, and 4 bases lay outside the gene matches. Germline V gene data show CDR1 as SGHKS and CDR2 as YYEKEE (reference sequence). The CDR3 contains 14 residues. The CDR3 reads CASSLGQFTGELFF. CDR3 coding DNA: TGTGCCAGCAGCCTGGGACAGTTCACCGGGGAGCTGTTTTTT. The full variable domain, rest sourced from reference TRBV5-5 and TRBJ2-2, is DAGVTQSPTHLIKTRGQQVTLRCSPISGHKSVSWYQQVLGQGPQFIFQYYEKEERGRGNFPDRFSARQFPNYSSELNVNALLLGDSALYLCASSLGQFTGELFFGEGSRLTVL.

V and J are TRBV4-3 and TRBJ2-7, with TRBD2 matching 9 bases. The germline CDR1 and CDR2 sequences are LGHNA and YSLEER. The junction had 10 bases not matched to a gene; V was cut back by 0 bases and J by 4 bases. The CDR3 has 17 residues. CDR3 amino acids: CASSQDAAGGLSYEQYF. The CDR3 DNA is TGCGCCAGCAGCCAAGATGCTGCGGGAGGGCTGAGTTACGAGCAGTACTTC.

The J gene is TRBJ2-5, the V gene TRBV6-1, with 12 bases matching TRBD2. Germline V gene sequence: CDR1 MNHNS, CDR2 SASEGT. This CDR3 is 17 amino acids long. The V gene end was trimmed by 3 bases and the J gene end by 5 bases; junction bases not matched to a gene: 10. The CDR3 nucleotides read TGTGCCAGCAGTGAGCCGGCTAGCGGGAGGGGAGGGGAGACCCAGTACTTC. This encodes CASSEPASGRGGETQYF.

As for this clone: Sequence at one end of the junction differs from germline and may be a read error. This chain joins TRBV7-7 and TRBJ2-1, with D unresolved. This CDR3 is 15 amino acids long. The germline V gene encodes CDR1 SSHAT and CDR2 FNYEAQ (reference sequence). The chain's CDR3 is CASSLAHDSYNEQFF. DNA of the CDR3: TGTGCTAGCAGCTTAGCCCACGATTCCTACAATGAGCAGTTCTTC.

The chain is built from TRBV19 and TRBJ1-5; TRBD1 might be the D (5 bases). Germline V lookup: CDR1 LNHDA, CDR2 SQIVND (reference sequence). Trimming shortened V by 7 bases and J by 2 bases, and 12 bases separated the two germline ends. The CDR3 has 14 residues. For the CDR3, the DNA is TGTGCCAGTACCGGGGGTTCGGGCAATCAGCCCCAGCATTTT. Protein sequence: CASTGGSGNQPQHF.

This chain uses TRBV18 with TRBJ1-4; D gene uncertain. V was cut by 3 bases and J by 8 bases, with 13 bases left in between. There are 14 residues in the CDR3. Germline values: CDR1 KGHSH, CDR2 LQKENI. CDR3 nucleotides: TGTGCCAGCTCACCCACCCTGGAGAAGGAAAAACTGTTTTTT. This codes for CASSPTLEKEKLFF.

The J gene is TRBJ2-7, the V gene TRBV6-1, with D perhaps TRBD2 (5 bases). The CDR3 has 14 residues. Germline V CDR1 and CDR2: MNHNS, SASEGT. Trimming took off 8 bases at V and 2 bases at J, with 16 bases between the two ends. CDR3 DNA sequence: TGTGCCAGCGCACCCAGGACTCTCCCCTACGAGCAGTACTTC. Protein product: CASAPRTLPYEQYF.

V usage is TRBV28 and J usage is TRBJ2-7; 8 bases match TRBD1. This CDR3 spans 13 amino acids. From germline, CDR1 is MDHEN and CDR2 SYDVKM. V lost 10 bases and J lost 2; bases outside the gene matches: 7. As DNA, the CDR3 is TGTGCCACCCGGACAGGGCCTACCTACGAGCAGTACTTC. Its protein is CATRTGPTYEQYF.

This clone has just one count. This chain links TRBV7-2 with TRBJ2-7; no clear D. The germline V gene has CDR1 SGHTA and CDR2 FQGNSA. The germline V and J ends were trimmed by 1 base and 0 bases, with 13 bases remaining between them. This CDR3 is built from 16 residues. This CDR3 reads CASSLERTSASYEQYF. DNA for the CDR3: TGTGCCAGCAGCTTAGAGAGGACCAGTGCCTCCTACGAGCAGTACTTC.

There are a few counts of this clone. This chain uses TRBV5-4 with TRBJ2-7, with 7 bases aligning to TRBD2. Germline V CDR1 and CDR2: SGHNT, YYREEE (reference sequence). This CDR3 is built from 17 residues. V dropped 3 bases and J dropped 0; count of bases not matched to a gene: 12. The CDR3 DNA sequence: TGTGCCAGCAGCTGGGGGGTAAATCGGGAGGTCTCCTACGAGCAGTACTTC. Translated: CASSWGVNREVSYEQYF.

V usage is TRBV6-1 and J usage is TRBJ1-2; D may be TRBD1 (6 bases). The germline V gene encodes CDR1 MNHNS and CDR2 SASEGT. The CDR3 length is 13 residues. The V end was cut by 7 bases, the J end by 4 bases, with 13 bases between. The CDR3 protein is CASKGVGIYGYTF. The CDR3 region has the DNA TGTGCCAGCAAGGGGGTCGGGATCTATGGCTACACCTTC.

The chain combines TRBV7-6 with TRBJ1-4; D not resolved. V lost 0 bases, J lost 5 bases, and 7 bases lay in between. Germline V gene sequence: CDR1 SGHVS, CDR2 FNYEAQ. The CDR3 is 14 residues long. Here the CDR3 reads CASSLAGHNEKLFF. The CDR3 bases are TGTGCCAGCAGCTTAGCAGGGCACAATGAAAAACTGTTTTTT.

The genes are TRBV14 and TRBJ2-5; D might be TRBD1 or TRBD2, each matching 5 bases. Trimming stripped 1 base from V and 7 bases from J, with 16 bases between. Germline V gene lookup returns CDR1 SGHDN and CDR2 FVKESK. The CDR3 sequence is 15 residues long. CDR3 DNA: TGTGCCAGCAGCCAAGTCGGGGCCGATCTGTGGACCCAGTACTTC. Translation gives CASSQVGADLWTQYF.

The V call is TRBV11-2, the J call TRBJ2-5; D uncertain. Per the germline V gene, CDR1 is SGHAT and CDR2 is FQNNGV. The CDR3 consists of 13 residues. The ends were cut back, 1 base at V and 4 bases at J, with 7 bases in the middle. This CDR3 is CASSLGSRETQYF. CDR3 coding DNA: TGTGCCAGCAGCTTAGGGTCGAGAGAGACCCAGTACTTC.

V gene TRBV6-5 combines with J gene TRBJ1-6; tentative D call: TRBD1 (6 bases). CDR3 length: 15 amino acids. The V end lost 1 base, the J end lost 7 bases, and 11 bases lay between the germline ends. CDR1 MNHEY and CDR2 SVGAGI come from the germline V gene. CDR3 protein: CASSYYGGQNSPLHF. The DNA of the CDR3 is TGTGCCAGCAGTTACTATGGGGGGCAAAATTCACCCCTCCACTTT.

This chain links TRBV6-1 with TRBJ1-1, with D possibly matching TRBD1 (5 bases). The CDR3 runs 15 residues. CDR1 is MNHNS, CDR2 SASEGT, per germline. The V gene lost 2 bases and the J gene lost 1 base, with 11 bases spanning the gap. The DNA of the CDR3 is TGTGCCAGCAGTGAACTCGCAGGGTGGAACACTGAAGCTTTCTTT. It translates to CASSELAGWNTEAFF.

The chain carries TRBV7-8 and TRBJ2-2, with 7 bases lining up with TRBD2. After removal of 5 bases from V and 1 base from J, the junction contained 1 base not matched to a gene. The CDR3 has 14 residues. From germline, CDR1 is SGHVS and CDR2 FQNEAQ. In nucleotides, the CDR3 is TGTGCCAGCAGCGGGAGGGTGAACACCGGGGAGCTGTTTTTT. This codes for CASSGRVNTGELFF.

This clone was detected only a few times. CDR3 amino acids: CASSEEGTGAFSNQPQHF. For the CDR3, the DNA is TGTGCCAGCAGTGAAGAAGGGACAGGGGCCTTTAGCAATCAGCCCCAGCATTTT. The V gene is TRBV2, the J gene TRBJ1-5; 10 bases line up with TRBD1. This CDR3 is built from 18 residues. Trimming took 1 base from V and 0 from J; bases not matched to a gene: 6. Germline loops: CDR1 SNHLY, CDR2 FYNNEI. Together with reference TRBV2 and TRBJ1-5, the CDR3 gives the full variable domain: EPEVTQTPSHQVTQMGQEVILRCVPISNHLYFYWYRQILGQKVEFLVSFYNNEISEKSEIFDDQFSVERPDGSNFTLKIRSTKLEDSAMYFCASSEEGTGAFSNQPQHFGDGTRLSIL.

This clone was picked up a small number of times. The rearrangement links TRBV5-6 to TRBJ1-3, with D unclear. The germline V gene encodes CDR1 SGHDT and CDR2 YYEEEE. CDR3 size: 16 residues. Trimming stripped 2 bases from V and 0 bases from J, with 12 bases between. In DNA, the CDR3 is TGTGCCAGCAGCTTTCTTGGGTCTACCTCTGGAAACACCATATATTTT. The encoded protein is CASSFLGSTSGNTIYF.

The chain has TRBV19 and TRBJ1-2; possibly TRBD1 for D (5 bases). The CDR3 spans 11 residues. V shed 7 bases and J shed 8 bases, with 11 bases lying between them. Looked up from germline, CDR1 is LNHDA and CDR2 is SQIVND (reference sequence). The CDR3 DNA follows: TGTGCCAGTAAGGGGTCAGGGGGCTACACCTTC. This codes for CASKGSGGYTF.

The V call is TRBV2, the J call TRBJ1-4; no definite D call. This CDR3 has 16 residues. The V gene's germline CDR1 is SNHLY and CDR2 FYNNEI. The germline V and J ends were trimmed by 0 bases and 7 bases, with 15 bases remaining between them. CDR3: CASSEAPPGSGEKLFF. The CDR3 DNA reads TGTGCCAGCAGTGAAGCTCCCCCGGGGAGCGGTGAAAAACTGTTTTTT.

The chain recombines TRBV28 with TRBJ1-2; D gene ambiguous. CDR3 size: 14 residues. Trimming left V 2 bases short and J 0 bases short, with 7 bases between. Germline V gene data show CDR1 as MDHEN and CDR2 as SYDVKM. This CDR3 is CASSLVRANYGYTF. The DNA of the CDR3 is TGTGCCAGCAGTTTAGTAAGGGCTAACTATGGCTACACCTTC.

This clone was recorded once. This chain links TRBV9 with TRBJ2-2, with TRBD1 matching over 8 bases. Trimming cost V 6 bases and J 5 bases; bases outside gene matches: 12. Germline CDR1 is SGDLS and CDR2 is YYNGEE. The CDR3 totals 16 residues. The CDR3 is CASTSTIGQGTGELFF. As DNA, the CDR3 is TGTGCCAGCACCTCTACGATAGGACAGGGTACCGGGGAGCTGTTTTTT.

The chain is built from TRBV18 and TRBJ2-7; D may be TRBD2 (5 bases). The CDR3 is made up of 15 amino acids. Germline CDR1 KGHSH, CDR2 LQKENI. V lost 3 bases and J 5 bases, leaving 17 bases between the germline ends. DNA for the CDR3: TGTGCCAGCTCACCCCTACCCCCACCGGGAAACGAGCAGTACTTC. This translates into CASSPLPPPGNEQYF.

The V and J genes are TRBV5-1 and TRBJ2-1; D remains ambiguous. This CDR3 is built from 14 residues. Germline values: CDR1 SGHRS, CDR2 YFSETQ. The V and J ends lost 3 bases and 6 bases respectively, with 13 bases between them. The CDR3 bases are TGCGCCAGCAGCTCGTCCCGGAGCCTCAATGAGCAGTTCTTC. This translates into CASSSSRSLNEQFF.

In DNA, the CDR3 is TGTGCCTGGAGTGGGCGCGGGAGAAGGACCTCTTTTGCGAATGAGCAGTTCTTC. Translation gives CAWSGRGRRTSFANEQFF. This chain uses TRBV30 with TRBJ2-1; 7 bases line up with TRBD2. The CDR3 loop spans 18 amino acids. In germline, CDR1 is GTSNPN, CDR2 SVGIG (reference sequence). J lost 7 bases, V lost 1 base, and 19 bases had no gene match. The whole variable domain, filled in from reference TRBV30 and TRBJ2-1, reads SQTIHQWPATLVQPVGSPLSLECTVEGTSNPNLYWYRQAAGRGLQLLFYSVGIGQISSEVPQNLSASRPQDRQFILSSKKLLLSDSGFYLCAWSGRGRRTSFANEQFFGPGTRLTVL.

The rearrangement links TRBV4-3 to TRBJ2-7, with 7 bases identical to TRBD1. The V segment lost 0 bases and the J segment 4 bases; nucleotides outside the gene matches: 9. The CDR3 is made up of 16 amino acids. Germline V CDR1 and CDR2: LGHNA, YSLEER. CDR3 nucleotide sequence: TGCGCCAGCAGCCAAGAGTTGGGGCCAGGGGGATACGAGCAGTACTTC. Translated: CASSQELGPGGYEQYF.

On this clone itself: Sequence at one end of the junction differs from germline and may be a read error. The same CDR3 also results from other DNA sequences found in this sample. The chain employs TRBV11-2 and TRBJ1-1, with TRBD1 matching 7 bases. Germline lookup yields CDR1 SGHAT and CDR2 FQNNGV. The CDR3 has 15 amino acids. The CDR3 loop is CASRLIQGSSTEAFF. The CDR3 nucleotides read TGTGCCAGCAGGCTAATACAGGGGTCGAGCACTGAGGCTTTCTTT. The complete variable domain, with remaining parts taken from reference TRBV11-2 and TRBJ1-1, reads EAGVAQSPRYKIIEKRQSVAFWCNPISGHATLYWYQQILGQGPKLLIQFQNNGVVDDSQLPKDRFSAERLKGVDSTLKIQPAKLEDSAVYLCASRLIQGSSTEAFFGQGTRLTVV.